This note documents a single TCR beta chain sequence. No antigen is known for it. The entry originates in a study of blood T cells in healthy people across ages. CDR1 is LGHNA, CDR2 YSLEER, per germline. J was trimmed by 6 bases and V by 0 bases; bases with no gene match: 6. This CDR3 has 15 residues. A second about 6 to 12 cycle PCR used barcoded and J-beta primers. TCRdb used MiXCR to reprocess the 5' RACE reads, holding one entry per CDR3 protein. Here the sample spans about 1.4 million distinct CDR3 sequences, 59% being singletons. Study-level findings and limits: CMV infection status of these donors was not known. Age advanced and TCR beta diversity per million T cells fell, roughly linearly.

The chain couples TRBV4-3 to TRBJ1-2, with TRBD1 identical over 8 bases. This TCR came from a man aged 18 to 29 in good health. The sample consisted of blood. CDR3 region: CASSQDPDRVDGYTF. As DNA, the CDR3 is TGCGCCAGCAGCCAAGACCCGGACAGGGTGGATGGCTACACCTTC.